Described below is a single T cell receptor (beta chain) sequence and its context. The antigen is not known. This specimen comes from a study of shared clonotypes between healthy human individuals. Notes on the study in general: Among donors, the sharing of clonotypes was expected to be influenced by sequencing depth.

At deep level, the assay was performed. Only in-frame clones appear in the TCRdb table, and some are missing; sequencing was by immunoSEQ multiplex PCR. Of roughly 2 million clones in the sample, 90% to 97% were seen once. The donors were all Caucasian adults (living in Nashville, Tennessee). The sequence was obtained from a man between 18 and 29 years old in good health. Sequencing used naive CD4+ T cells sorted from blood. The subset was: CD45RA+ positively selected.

The CDR3 spells CASSPWGGEQFF. In DNA form, the CDR3 reads TGTGCCAGCAGCCCCTGGGGTGGGGAGCAGTTCTTC. This chain links TRBV7-9 with TRBJ2-1; D gene uncertain. The V and J ends lost 5 bases and 10 bases respectively, with 12 bases between them. This CDR3 region has 12 residues. CDR1 SEHNR and CDR2 FQNEAQ come from the germline V gene (reference sequence).